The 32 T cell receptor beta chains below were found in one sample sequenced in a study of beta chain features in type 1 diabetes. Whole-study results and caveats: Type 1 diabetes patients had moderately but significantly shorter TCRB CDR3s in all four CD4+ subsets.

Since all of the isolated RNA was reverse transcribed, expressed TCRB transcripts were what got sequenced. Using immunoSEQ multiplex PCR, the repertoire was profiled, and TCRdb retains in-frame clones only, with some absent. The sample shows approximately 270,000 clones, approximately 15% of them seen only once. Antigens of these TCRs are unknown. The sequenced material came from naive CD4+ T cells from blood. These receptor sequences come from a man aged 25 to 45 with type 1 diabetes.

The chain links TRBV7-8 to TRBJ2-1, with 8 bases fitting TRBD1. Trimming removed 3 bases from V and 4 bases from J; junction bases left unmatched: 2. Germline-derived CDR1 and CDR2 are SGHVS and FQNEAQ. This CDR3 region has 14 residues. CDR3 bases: TGTGCCAGCAGCTTTAGGACAGGGTACAATGAGCAGTTCTTC. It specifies CASSFRTGYNEQFF.

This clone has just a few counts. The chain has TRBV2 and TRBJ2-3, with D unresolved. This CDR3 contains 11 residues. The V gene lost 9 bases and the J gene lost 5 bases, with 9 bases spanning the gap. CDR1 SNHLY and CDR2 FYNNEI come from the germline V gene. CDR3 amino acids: CASVSGDTQYF. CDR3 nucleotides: TGTGCCAGTGTCTCCGGAGATACGCAGTATTTT. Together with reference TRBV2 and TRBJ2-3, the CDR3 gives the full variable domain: EPEVTQTPSHQVTQMGQEVILRCVPISNHLYFYWYRQILGQKVEFLVSFYNNEISEKSEIFDDQFSVERPDGSNFTLKIRSTKLEDSAMYFCASVSGDTQYFGPGTRLTVL.

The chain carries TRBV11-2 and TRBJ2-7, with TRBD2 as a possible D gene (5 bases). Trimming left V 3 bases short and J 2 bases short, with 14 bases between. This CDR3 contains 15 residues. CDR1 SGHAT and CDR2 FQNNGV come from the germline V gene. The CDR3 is CASSFSGLSPYEQYF. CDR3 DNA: TGTGCCAGCAGCTTCAGTGGACTCTCCCCCTACGAGCAGTACTTC.

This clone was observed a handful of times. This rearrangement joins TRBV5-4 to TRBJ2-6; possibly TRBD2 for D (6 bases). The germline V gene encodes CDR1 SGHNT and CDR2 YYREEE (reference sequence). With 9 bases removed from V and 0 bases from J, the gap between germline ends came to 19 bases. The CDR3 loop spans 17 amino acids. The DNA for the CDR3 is TGTGCCACTCCCACAGGAGGGGTACACTCTGGGGCCAACGTCCTGACTTTC. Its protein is CATPTGGVHSGANVLTF.

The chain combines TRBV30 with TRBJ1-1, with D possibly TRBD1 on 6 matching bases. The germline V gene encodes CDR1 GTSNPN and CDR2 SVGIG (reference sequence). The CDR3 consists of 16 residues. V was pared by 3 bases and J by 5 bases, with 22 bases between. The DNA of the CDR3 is TGTGCCTGGAGAGACACGGGACAATTTCGGTGGACTGAAGCTTTCTTT. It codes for CAWRDTGQFRWTEAFF.

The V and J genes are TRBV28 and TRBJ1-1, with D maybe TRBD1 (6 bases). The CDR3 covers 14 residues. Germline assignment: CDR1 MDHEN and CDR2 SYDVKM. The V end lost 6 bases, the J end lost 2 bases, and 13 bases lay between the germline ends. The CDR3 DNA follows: TGTGCCAGCAGGACAGGAACACTCAACACTGAAGCTTTCTTT. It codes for CASRTGTLNTEAFF.

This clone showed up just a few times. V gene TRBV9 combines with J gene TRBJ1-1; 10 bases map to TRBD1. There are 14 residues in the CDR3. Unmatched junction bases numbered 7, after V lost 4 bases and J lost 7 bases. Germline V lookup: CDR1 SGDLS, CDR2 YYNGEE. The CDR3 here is CASSLRQGAGEAFF. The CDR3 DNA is TGTGCCAGCAGCTTAAGACAGGGGGCGGGTGAAGCTTTCTTT. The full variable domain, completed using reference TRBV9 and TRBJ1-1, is DSGVTQTPKHLITATGQRVTLRCSPRSGDLSVYWYQQSLDQGLQFLIQYYNGEERAKGNILERFSAQQFPDLHSELNLSSLELGDSALYFCASSLRQGAGEAFFGQGTRLTVV.

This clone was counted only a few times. DNA of the CDR3: TGTGCCAGCAGCTTGGGGACTACCTACAATGAGCAGTTCTTC. Translated: CASSLGTTYNEQFF. The chain combines TRBV5-6 with TRBJ2-1; tentative D call: TRBD2 (6 bases). The CDR3 extends over 14 amino acids. Between the trimmed V and J ends, which lost 0 bases and 2 bases, there was a span of 6 bases. Germline V gene sequence: CDR1 SGHDT, CDR2 YYEEEE.

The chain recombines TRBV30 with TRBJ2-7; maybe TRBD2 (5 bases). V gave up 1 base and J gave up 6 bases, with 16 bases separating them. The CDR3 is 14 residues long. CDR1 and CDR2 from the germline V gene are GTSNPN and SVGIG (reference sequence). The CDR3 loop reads CAWSEWERLPEQYF. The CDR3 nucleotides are TGTGCCTGGAGTGAATGGGAGCGCTTGCCCGAGCAGTACTTC.

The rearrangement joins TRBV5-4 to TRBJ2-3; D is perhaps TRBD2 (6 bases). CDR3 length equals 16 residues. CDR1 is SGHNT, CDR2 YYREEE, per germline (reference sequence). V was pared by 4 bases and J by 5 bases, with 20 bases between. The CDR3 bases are TGTGCCAGCAGCCCCTTGGGGCGGGGCTTTCTAGATACGCAGTATTTT. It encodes CASSPLGRGFLDTQYF. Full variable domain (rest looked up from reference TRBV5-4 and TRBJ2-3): ETGVTQSPTHLIKTRGQQVTLRCSSQSGHNTVSWYQQALGQGPQFIFQYYREEENGRGNFPPRFSGLQFPNYSSELNVNALELDDSALYLCASSPLGRGFLDTQYFGPGTRLTVL.

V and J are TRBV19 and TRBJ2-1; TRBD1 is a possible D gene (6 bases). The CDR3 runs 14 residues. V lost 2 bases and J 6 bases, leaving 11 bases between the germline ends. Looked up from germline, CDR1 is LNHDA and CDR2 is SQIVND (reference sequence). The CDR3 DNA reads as TGTGCCAGTAGTATAAACAGGGCTGTCAATGAGCAGTTCTTC. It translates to CASSINRAVNEQFF.

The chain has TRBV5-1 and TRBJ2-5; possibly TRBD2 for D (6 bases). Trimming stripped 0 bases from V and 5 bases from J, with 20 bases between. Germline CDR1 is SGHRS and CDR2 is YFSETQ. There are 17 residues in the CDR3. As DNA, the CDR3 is TGCGCCAGCAGCTTGGGTTTCGGGGGAAGTTTAAAGGAGACCCAGTACTTC. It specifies CASSLGFGGSLKETQYF.

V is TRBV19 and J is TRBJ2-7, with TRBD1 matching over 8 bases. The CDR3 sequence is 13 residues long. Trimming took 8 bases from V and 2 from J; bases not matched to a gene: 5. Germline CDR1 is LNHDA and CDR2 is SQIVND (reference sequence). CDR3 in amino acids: CASGRDRTYEQYF. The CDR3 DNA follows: TGTGCCAGTGGCCGGGACAGGACCTACGAGCAGTACTTC.

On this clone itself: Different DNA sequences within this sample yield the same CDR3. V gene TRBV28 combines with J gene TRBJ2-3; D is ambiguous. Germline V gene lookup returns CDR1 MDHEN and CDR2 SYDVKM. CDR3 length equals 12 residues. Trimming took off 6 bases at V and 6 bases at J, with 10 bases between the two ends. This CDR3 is CASSLLRDTQYF. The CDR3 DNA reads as TGTGCCAGCAGCCTCCTCAGGGATACGCAGTATTTT.

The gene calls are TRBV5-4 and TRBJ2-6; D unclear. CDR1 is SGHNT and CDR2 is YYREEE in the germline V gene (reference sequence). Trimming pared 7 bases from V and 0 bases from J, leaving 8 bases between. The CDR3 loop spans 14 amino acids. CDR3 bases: TGTGCCAGCTCCATGTCCTCTGGGGCCAACGTCCTGACTTTC. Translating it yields CASSMSSGANVLTF.

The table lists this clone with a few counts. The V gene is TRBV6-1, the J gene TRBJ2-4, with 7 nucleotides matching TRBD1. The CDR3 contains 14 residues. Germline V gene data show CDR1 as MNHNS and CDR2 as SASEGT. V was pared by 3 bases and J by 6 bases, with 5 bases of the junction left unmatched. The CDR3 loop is CASSEPGQINIQYF. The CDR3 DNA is TGTGCCAGCAGTGAGCCGGGACAGATAAACATTCAGTACTTC.

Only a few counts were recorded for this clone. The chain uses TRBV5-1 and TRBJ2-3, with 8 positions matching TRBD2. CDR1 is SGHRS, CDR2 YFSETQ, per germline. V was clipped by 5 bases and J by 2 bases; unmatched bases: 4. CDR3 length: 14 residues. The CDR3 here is CASSTSGHTDTQYF. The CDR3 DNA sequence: TGCGCCAGCAGTACTAGCGGACACACAGATACGCAGTATTTT.

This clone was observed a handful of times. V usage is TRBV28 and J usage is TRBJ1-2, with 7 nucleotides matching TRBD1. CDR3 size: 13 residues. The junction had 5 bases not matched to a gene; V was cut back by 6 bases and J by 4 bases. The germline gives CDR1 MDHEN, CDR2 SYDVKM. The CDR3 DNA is TGTGCCAGCAGCCCGGGACAGAGCTATGGCTACACCTTC. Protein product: CASSPGQSYGYTF.

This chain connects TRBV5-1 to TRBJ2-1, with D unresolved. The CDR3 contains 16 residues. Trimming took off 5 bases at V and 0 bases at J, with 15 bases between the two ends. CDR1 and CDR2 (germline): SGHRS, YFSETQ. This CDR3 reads CASRTSAMPSYNEQFF. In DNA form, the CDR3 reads TGCGCCAGCAGGACCTCAGCGATGCCCTCCTACAATGAGCAGTTCTTC.

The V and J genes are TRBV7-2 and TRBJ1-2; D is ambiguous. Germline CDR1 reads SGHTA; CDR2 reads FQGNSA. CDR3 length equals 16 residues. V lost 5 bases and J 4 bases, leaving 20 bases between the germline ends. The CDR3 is CASSNRRLSGAYGYTF. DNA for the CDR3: TGTGCCAGCAGCAATCGGAGGTTAAGTGGTGCCTATGGCTACACCTTC.

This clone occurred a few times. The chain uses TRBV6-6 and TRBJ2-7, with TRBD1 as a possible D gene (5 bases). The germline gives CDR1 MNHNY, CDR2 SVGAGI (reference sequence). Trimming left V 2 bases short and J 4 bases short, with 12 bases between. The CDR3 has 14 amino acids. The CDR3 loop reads CASSYRTPGYEQYF. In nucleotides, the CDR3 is TGTGCCAGCAGTTACAGAACGCCAGGGTACGAGCAGTACTTC.

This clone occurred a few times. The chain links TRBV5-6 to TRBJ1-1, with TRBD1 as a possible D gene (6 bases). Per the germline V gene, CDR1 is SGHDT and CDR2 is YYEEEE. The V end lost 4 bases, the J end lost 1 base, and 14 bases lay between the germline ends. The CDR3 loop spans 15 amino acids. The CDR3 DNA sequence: TGTGCCAGCAGCCTTTTGGGGGCGGGGAACACTGAAGCTTTCTTT. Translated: CASSLLGAGNTEAFF.

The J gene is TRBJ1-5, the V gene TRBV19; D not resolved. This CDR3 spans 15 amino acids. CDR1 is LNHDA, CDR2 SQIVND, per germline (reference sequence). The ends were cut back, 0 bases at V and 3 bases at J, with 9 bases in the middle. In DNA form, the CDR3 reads TGTGCCAGTAGTATAGATGGAGACGCCAATCAGCCCCAGCATTTT. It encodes CASSIDGDANQPQHF.

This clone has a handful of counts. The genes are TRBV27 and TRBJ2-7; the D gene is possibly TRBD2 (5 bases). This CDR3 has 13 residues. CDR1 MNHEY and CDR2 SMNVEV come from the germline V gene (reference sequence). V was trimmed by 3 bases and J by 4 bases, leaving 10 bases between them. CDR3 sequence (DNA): TGTGCCAGCAGTTTCCGGCTAGCTTACGAGCAGTACTTC. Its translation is CASSFRLAYEQYF.

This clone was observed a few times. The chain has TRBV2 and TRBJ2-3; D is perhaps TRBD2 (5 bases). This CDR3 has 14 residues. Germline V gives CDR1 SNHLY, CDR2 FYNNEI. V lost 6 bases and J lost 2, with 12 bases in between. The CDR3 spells CASRLGLLTDTQYF. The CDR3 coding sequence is TGTGCCAGCAGACTTGGACTCCTCACAGATACGCAGTATTTT.

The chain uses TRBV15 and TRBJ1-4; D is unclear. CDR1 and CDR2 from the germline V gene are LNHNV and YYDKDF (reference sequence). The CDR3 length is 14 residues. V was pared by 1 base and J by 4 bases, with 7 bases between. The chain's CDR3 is CATSRGELNEKLFF. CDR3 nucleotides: TGTGCCACCAGCAGAGGTGAACTTAATGAAAAACTGTTTTTT.

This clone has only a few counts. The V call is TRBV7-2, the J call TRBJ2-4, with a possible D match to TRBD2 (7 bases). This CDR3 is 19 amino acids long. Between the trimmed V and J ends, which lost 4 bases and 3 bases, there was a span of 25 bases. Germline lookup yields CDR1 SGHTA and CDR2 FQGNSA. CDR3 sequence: CASSSRGWRESVDKNIQYF. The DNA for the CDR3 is TGTGCCAGCAGCTCTAGGGGGTGGCGGGAGTCGGTAGACAAAAACATTCAGTACTTC.

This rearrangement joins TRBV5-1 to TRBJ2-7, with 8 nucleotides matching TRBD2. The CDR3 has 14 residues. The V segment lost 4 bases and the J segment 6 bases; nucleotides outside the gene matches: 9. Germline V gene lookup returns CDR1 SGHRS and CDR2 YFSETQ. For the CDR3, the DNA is TGCGCCAGCAGCCGAGCGGGAGATGCGGCCGAGCAGTACTTC. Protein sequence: CASSRAGDAAEQYF.

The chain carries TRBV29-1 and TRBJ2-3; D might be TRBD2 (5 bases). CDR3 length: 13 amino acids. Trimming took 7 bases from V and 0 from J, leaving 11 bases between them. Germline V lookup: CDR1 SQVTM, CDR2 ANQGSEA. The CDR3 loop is CSATLASTDTQYF. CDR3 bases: TGCAGCGCAACCTTAGCGAGCACAGATACGCAGTATTTT.

In nucleotides, the CDR3 is TGTGCCTGGAGTGTAGGGGGGACTAGTCTGGAACAGTACTTC. As protein: CAWSVGGTSLEQYF. This chain uses TRBV30 with TRBJ2-7; 8 bases line up with TRBD2. The germline V gene has CDR1 GTSNPN and CDR2 SVGIG (reference sequence). The CDR3 sequence is 14 residues long. The V gene end was trimmed by 0 bases and the J gene end by 10 bases; junction bases not matched to a gene: 11.

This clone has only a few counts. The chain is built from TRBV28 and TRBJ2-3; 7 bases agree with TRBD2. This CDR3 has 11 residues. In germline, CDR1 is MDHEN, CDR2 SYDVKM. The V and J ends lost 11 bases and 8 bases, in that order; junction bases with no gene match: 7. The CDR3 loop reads CAASRESTQYF. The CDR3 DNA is TGTGCCGCGTCGCGGGAGAGTACGCAGTATTTT.

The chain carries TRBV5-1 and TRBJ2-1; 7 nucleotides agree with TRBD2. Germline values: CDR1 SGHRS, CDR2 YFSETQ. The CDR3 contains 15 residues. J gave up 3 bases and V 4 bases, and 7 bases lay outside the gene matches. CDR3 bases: TGCGCCAGCAGCAACGGAGCGGGGCTCTACAATGAGCAGTTCTTC. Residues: CASSNGAGLYNEQFF.